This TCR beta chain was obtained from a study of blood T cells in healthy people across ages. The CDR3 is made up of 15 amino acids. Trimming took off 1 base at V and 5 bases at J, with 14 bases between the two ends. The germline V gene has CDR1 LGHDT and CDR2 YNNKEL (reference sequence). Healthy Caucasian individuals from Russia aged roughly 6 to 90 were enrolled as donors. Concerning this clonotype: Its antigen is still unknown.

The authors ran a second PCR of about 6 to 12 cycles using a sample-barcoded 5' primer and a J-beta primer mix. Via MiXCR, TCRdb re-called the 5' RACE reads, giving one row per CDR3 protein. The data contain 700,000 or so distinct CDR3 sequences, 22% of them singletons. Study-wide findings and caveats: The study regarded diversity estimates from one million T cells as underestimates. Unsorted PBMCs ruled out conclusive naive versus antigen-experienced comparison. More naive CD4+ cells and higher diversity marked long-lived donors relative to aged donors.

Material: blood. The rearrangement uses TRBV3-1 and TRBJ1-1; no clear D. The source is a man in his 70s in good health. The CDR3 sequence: CASSQVGGPLTEAFF. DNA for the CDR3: TGTGCCAGCAGCCAAGTAGGTGGCCCCTTGACTGAAGCTTTCTTT.